Sequencing of this TCR beta chain was carried out in a study of T-cell memory formation after mild COVID-19. Whole-study results and caveats: Contracting CD4+ clones were located mainly in CM and EM, and CD8+ clones in EMRA.

With respect to this clonotype: Antigen: not known.

Using constant-segment primers, 5'RACE produced TCR alpha and TCR beta cDNA libraries carrying sample barcodes and UMIs. Each CDR3 protein is one row after TCRdb ran MiXCR on the 5' RACE reads. The data show hundreds of thousands of distinct CDR3 sequences, around 21% seen once. The CDR3 runs 14 residues. The germline V gene encodes CDR1 SEHNR and CDR2 FQNEAQ (reference sequence). V shed 4 bases and J shed 5 bases, with 14 bases lying between them. The clonotype comes from an adult woman who had mild COVID-19 (a few samples of this study predate the infection). Cell type and time point are not known. Sequenced input: PBMCs or a T cell subset sorted from them (not recorded which). V and J are TRBV7-9 and TRBJ2-5; D call uncertain. The CDR3 region has the DNA TGTGCCAGCAGCTCCGATCAAGCGAGGGAGACCCAGTACTTC. Its protein is CASSSDQARETQYF. The full variable domain, completed using reference TRBV7-9 and TRBJ2-5, is DTGVSQNPRHKITKRGQNVTFRCDPISEHNRLYWYRQTLGQGPEFLTYFQNEAQLEKSRLLSDRFSAERPKGSFSTLEIQRTEQGDSAMYLCASSSDQARETQYFGPGTRLLVL.